Described below is a single T cell receptor beta chain sequence and its context. The antigen is not known. The source of the sample is a study of cytomegalovirus exposure and HLA in healthy donors. Study-wide results and caveats: Rarity marked most TCR sequences, yet some public TCRs occurred in many donors. What a later analysis reportedly showed was that an Asian-associated ancestry cluster had fewer N-insertions than the approximately 720-donor mean. Researchers catalogued about 150 TCR beta chains as cytomegalovirus-associated.

With 60 Vbeta and 13 Jbeta primers, the PCR was carried out. Authors' analysis steps: As a later analysis found, there were 78 million or so unique TCR beta chains, of which 8.5 million to 13 million were shared. Method: immunoSEQ multiplex PCR; TCRdb's copy keeps in-frame clones and lacks some. V and J calls and clone size follow that table, whereas D and trimming were derived from the DNA. The sample contains 95,000 to 150,000 clones, approximately 79% of which appear only once. Input material: PBMCs. This sequence originates from a man aged 25 to 40 in good health and CMV-seronegative.

The CDR3 loop is CASRPTSGGFGELFF. Written as DNA, the CDR3 is TGTGCCAGCAGGCCCACTAGCGGGGGGTTCGGGGAGCTGTTTTTT. The rearrangement links TRBV6-5 to TRBJ2-2; 12 bases agree with TRBD2. The CDR3 is 15 residues long. Germline V gives CDR1 MNHEY, CDR2 SVGAGI. V lost 6 bases, J lost 7 bases, and 6 bases stayed unmatched.